These 5 T cell receptor beta chains were sequenced from one sample in a study of CD8+ T cells in alopecia areata. Extracted from the samples, RNA was reverse transcribed into cDNA to serve as the sequencing template. Assay used: immunoSEQ multiplex PCR; TCRdb lists only in-frame clones, some missing. The sample records about 150,000 clones, around 86% being singletons. Material: CD8+ T cells sorted from blood, obtained at week 0. The receptors stem from a human donor with alopecia areata.

The J gene is TRBJ2-5, the V gene TRBV5-1; maybe TRBD2 (5 bases). TRBJ2-7 explains the end of the DNA better; the J call may be wrong. The germline CDR1 and CDR2 sequences are SGHRS and YFSETQ. This CDR3 spans 14 amino acids. The CDR3 DNA reads as TGCGCCAGCAGCTTTGTGGACTCTGACTACGAGCAGTACTTC. Its protein product is CASSFVDSDYEQYF.

The CDR3 here is CASSSPDRAKNIQYF. The CDR3 DNA follows: TGTGCCAGCAGTTCCCCGGACAGGGCCAAAAACATTCAGTACTTC. The chain is built from TRBV27 and TRBJ2-4; 7 nucleotides line up with TRBD1. Germline-derived CDR1 and CDR2 are MNHEY and SMNVEV (reference sequence). CDR3 size: 15 residues. The junction had 4 bases not matched to a gene; V was cut back by 4 bases and J by 1 base.

This clone was seen more than once but under ten times. This chain connects TRBV10-3 to TRBJ2-7, with unresolved D. With 0 bases removed from V and 4 bases from J, the gap between germline ends came to 4 bases. In germline, CDR1 is ENHRY, CDR2 SYGVKD. The CDR3 loop spans 12 amino acids. CDR3 DNA sequence: TGTGCCATCAGTGAGTCGAATTACGAGCAGTACTTC. Encoded protein: CAISESNYEQYF.

V usage is TRBV29-1 and J usage is TRBJ2-7; TRBD2 agrees at 8 bases. Germline CDR1 reads SQVTM; CDR2 reads ANQGSEA. V shed 1 base, J shed 6 bases, and the junction held 8 bases outside the gene matches. CDR3 length equals 14 residues. This CDR3 reads CSVEGLSGMGEQYF. The DNA of the CDR3 is TGCAGCGTTGAAGGACTTAGCGGGATGGGCGAGCAGTACTTC.

The V and J genes are TRBV5-1 and TRBJ1-1; 9 positions match TRBD1. The CDR3 is made up of 15 amino acids. CDR1 and CDR2 from the germline V gene are SGHRS and YFSETQ. V lost 8 bases to trimming and J lost 0 bases; unmatched junction nucleotides: 8. CDR3 sequence reads: CASRTGVALNTEAFF. In DNA form, the CDR3 reads TGCGCCAGTAGGACAGGGGTGGCCCTGAACACTGAAGCTTTCTTT.